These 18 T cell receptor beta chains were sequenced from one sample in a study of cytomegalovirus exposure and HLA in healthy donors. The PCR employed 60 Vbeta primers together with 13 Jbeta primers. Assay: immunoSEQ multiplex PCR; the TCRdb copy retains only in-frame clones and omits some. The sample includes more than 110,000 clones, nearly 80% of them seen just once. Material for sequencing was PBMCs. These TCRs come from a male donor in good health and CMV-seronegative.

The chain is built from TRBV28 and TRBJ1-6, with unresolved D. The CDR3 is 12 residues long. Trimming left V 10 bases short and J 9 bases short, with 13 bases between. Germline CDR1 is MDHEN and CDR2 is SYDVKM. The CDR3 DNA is TGTGCCACCTCCCGAGCTCTTTCACCCCTCCACTTT. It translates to CATSRALSPLHF.

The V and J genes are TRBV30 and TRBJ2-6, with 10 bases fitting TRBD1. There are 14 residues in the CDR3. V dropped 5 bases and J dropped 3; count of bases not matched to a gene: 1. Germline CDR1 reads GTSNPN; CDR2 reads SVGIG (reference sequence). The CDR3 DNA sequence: TGTGCCTGGGGACAGGGGGGTGGGGCCAACGTCCTGACTTTC. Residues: CAWGQGGGANVLTF.

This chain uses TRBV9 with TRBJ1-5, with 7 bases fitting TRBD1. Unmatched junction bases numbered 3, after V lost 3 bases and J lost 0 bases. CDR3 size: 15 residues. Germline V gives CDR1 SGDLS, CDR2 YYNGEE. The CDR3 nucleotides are TGTGCCAGCAGCGCAGGGGGGTATAGCAATCAGCCCCAGCATTTT. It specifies CASSAGGYSNQPQHF.

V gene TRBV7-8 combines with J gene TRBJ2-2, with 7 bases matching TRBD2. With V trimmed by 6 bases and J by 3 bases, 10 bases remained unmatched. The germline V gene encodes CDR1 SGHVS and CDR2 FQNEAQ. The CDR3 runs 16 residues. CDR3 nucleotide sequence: TGTGCCAGCAGAGCTGGGAGGGGATTCTACACCGGGGAGCTGTTTTTT. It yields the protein CASRAGRGFYTGELFF.

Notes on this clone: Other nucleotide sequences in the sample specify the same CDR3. This chain's CDR3 is CASSLSGNEQFF. CDR3 in DNA: TGCGCCAGCAGCTTATCCGGGAATGAGCAGTTCTTC. This sequence joins TRBV5-1 and TRBJ2-1; D unresolved. The V gene's germline CDR1 is SGHRS and CDR2 YFSETQ. V dropped 2 bases and J dropped 7 bases, with 7 bases sitting between them. The CDR3 is made up of 12 amino acids.

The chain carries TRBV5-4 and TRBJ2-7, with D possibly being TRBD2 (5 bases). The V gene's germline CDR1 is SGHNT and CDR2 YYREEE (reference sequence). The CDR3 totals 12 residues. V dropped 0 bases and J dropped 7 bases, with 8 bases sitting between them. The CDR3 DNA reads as TGTGCCAGCAGCTTGGGAGGGTGGGAGCAGTACTTC. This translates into CASSLGGWEQYF.

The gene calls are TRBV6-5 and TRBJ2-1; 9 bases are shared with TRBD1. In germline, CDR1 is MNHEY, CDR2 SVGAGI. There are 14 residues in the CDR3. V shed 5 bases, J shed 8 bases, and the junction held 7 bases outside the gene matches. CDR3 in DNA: TGTGCCAGCAGTGGGACAGGGAGTAACGATGAGCAGTTCTTC. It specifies CASSGTGSNDEQFF.

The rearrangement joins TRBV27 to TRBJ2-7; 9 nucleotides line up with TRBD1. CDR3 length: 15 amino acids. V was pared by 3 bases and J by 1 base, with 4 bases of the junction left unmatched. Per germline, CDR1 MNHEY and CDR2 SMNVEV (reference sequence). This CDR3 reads CASSFGTGQSYEQYF. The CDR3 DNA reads TGTGCCAGCAGTTTCGGGACAGGGCAATCCTACGAGCAGTACTTC.

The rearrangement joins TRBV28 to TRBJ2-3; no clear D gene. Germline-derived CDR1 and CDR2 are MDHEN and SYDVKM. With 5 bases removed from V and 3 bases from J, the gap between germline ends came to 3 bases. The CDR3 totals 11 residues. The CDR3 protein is CASSLTDTQYF. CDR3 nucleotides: TGTGCCAGCAGTCTGACAGATACGCAGTATTTT.

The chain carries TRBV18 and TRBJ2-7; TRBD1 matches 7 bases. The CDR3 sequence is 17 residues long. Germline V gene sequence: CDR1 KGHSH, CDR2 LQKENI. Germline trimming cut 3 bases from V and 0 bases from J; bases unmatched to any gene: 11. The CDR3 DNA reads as TGTGCCAGCTCACCGAGTCACGGGACAGCAAACTCCTACGAGCAGTACTTC. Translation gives CASSPSHGTANSYEQYF. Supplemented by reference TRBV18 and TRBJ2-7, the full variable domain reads NAGVMQNPRHLVRRRGQEARLRCSPMKGHSHVYWYRQLPEEGLKFMVYLQKENIIDESGMPKERFSAEFPKEGPSILRIQQVVRGDSAAYFCASSPSHGTANSYEQYFGPGTRLTVT.

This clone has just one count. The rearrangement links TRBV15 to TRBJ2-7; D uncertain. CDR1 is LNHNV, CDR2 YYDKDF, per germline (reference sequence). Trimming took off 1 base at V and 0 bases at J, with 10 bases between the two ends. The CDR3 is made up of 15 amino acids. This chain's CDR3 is CATSRGALGSYEQYF. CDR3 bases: TGTGCCACCAGCAGAGGGGCCTTAGGCTCCTACGAGCAGTACTTC.

Here the CDR3 DNA reads TGTGCCAGCAGTTTAGGGACAGGGGGAACAGATACGCAGTATTTT. It translates to CASSLGTGGTDTQYF. The V and J genes are TRBV28 and TRBJ2-3, with 11 nucleotides matching TRBD1. The V gene end was trimmed by 2 bases and the J gene end by 3 bases; junction bases not matched to a gene: 1. Germline assignment: CDR1 MDHEN and CDR2 SYDVKM. This CDR3 contains 15 residues.

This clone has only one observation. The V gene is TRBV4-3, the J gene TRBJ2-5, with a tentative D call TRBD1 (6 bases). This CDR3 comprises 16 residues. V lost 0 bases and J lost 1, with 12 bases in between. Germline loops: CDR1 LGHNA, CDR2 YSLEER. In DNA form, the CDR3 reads TGCGCCAGCAGCCAAGAATTACAGGGAGTCCAAGAGACCCAGTACTTC. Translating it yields CASSQELQGVQETQYF.

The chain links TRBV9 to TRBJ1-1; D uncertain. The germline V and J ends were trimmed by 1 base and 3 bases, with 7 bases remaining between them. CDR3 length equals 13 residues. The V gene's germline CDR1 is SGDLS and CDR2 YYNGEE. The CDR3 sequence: CASSVMGDTEAFF. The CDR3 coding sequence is TGTGCCAGCAGCGTAATGGGCGACACTGAAGCTTTCTTT. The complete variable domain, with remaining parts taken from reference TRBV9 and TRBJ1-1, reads DSGVTQTPKHLITATGQRVTLRCSPRSGDLSVYWYQQSLDQGLQFLIQYYNGEERAKGNILERFSAQQFPDLHSELNLSSLELGDSALYFCASSVMGDTEAFFGQGTRLTVV.

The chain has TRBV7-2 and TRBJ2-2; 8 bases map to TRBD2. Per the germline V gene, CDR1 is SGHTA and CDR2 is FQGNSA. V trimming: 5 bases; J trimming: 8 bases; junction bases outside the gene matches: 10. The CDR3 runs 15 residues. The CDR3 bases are TGTGCCAGCAGCCCAGCTACGGGGGGGGTGGGGGAGCTGTTTTTT. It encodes CASSPATGGVGELFF.

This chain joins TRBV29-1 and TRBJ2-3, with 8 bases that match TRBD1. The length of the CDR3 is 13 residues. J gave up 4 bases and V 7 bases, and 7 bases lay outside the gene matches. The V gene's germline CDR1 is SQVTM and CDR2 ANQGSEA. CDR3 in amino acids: CSGDPTGADTQYF. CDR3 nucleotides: TGCAGCGGTGACCCGACAGGGGCAGATACGCAGTATTTT.

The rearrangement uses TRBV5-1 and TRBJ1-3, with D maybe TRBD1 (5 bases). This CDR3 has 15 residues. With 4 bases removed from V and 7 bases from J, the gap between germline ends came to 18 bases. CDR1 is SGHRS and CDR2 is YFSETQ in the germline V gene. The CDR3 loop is CASSPTSPGMNTIYF. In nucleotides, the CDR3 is TGCGCCAGCAGCCCAACTTCGCCAGGGATGAACACCATATATTTT. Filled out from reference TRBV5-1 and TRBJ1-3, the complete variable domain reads KAGVTQTPRYLIKTRGQQVTLSCSPISGHRSVSWYQQTPGQGLQFLFEYFSETQRNKGNFPGRFSGRQFSNSRSEMNVSTLELGDSALYLCASSPTSPGMNTIYFGEGSWLTVV.

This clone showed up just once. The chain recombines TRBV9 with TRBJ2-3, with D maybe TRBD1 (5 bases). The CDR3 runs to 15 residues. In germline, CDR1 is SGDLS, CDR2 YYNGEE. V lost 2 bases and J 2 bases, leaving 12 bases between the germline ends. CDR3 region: CASSVGQGNTDTQYF. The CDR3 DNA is TGTGCCAGCAGCGTTGGCCAGGGTAACACAGATACGCAGTATTTT. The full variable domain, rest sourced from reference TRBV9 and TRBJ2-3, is DSGVTQTPKHLITATGQRVTLRCSPRSGDLSVYWYQQSLDQGLQFLIQYYNGEERAKGNILERFSAQQFPDLHSELNLSSLELGDSALYFCASSVGQGNTDTQYFGPGTRLTVL.